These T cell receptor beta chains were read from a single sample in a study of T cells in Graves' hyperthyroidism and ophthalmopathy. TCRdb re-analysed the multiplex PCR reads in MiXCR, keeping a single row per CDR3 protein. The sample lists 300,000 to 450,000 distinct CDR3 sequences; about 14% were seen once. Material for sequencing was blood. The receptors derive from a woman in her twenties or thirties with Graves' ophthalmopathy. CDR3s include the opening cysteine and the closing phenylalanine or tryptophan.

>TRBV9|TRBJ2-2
CASSVELSGELFF
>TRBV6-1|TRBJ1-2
CASSEVSGAKGYTF
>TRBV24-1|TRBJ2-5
CATSDSGLAVQETQYF
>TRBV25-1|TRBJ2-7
CATLPGDSYEQYF
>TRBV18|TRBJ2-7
CASSPKRVGEQYF
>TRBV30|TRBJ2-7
CAWSQYRTGETHYEQYF
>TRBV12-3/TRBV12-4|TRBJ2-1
CASSHPGVNEQFF
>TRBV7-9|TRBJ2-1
CASTDMDNEQFF
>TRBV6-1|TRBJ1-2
CASSYDRRNGYTF
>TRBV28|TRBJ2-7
CASRKSGQDYEQYF
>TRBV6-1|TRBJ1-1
CASTEGQKAFF
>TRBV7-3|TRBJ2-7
CASSFGRDRAKQYF
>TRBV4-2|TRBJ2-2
CASSQDLSVTGELFF
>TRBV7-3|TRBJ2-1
CASSSGLAGLLGPQFF
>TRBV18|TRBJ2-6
CASSKDRGASGANVLTF
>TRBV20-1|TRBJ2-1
CSARAPPGQGAYNEQFF
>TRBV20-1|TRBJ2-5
CSASIPVQETQYF
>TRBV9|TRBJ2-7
CASSEEGTGYTYEQYF